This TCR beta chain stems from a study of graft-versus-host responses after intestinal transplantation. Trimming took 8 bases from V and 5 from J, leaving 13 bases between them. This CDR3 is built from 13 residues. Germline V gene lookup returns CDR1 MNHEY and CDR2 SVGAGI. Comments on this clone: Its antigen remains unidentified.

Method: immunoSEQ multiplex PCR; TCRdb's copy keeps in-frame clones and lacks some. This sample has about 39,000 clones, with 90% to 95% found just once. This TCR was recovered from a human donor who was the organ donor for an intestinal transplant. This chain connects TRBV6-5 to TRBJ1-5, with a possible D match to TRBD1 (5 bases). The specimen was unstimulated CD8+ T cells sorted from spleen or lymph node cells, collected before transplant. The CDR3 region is CASSTGAHQPQHF. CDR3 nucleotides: TGTGCCAGCTCTACAGGCGCTCATCAGCCCCAGCATTTT.